Below are 4 T cell receptor beta chains sequenced from a single sample in a study of cytomegalovirus exposure and HLA in healthy donors. The PCR employed 60 Vbeta primers together with 13 Jbeta primers. Profiling relied on immunoSEQ multiplex PCR, and the TCRdb table lists in-frame clones only, not all of them. Among 150,000 or so clones, over 60% were seen once, and the ten largest hold roughly 0.82%. The sample comprised PBMCs. These TCRs come from a female donor in good health and CMV-seronegative.

V usage is TRBV19 and J usage is TRBJ2-7; 7 nucleotides agree with TRBD2. The germline CDR1 and CDR2 sequences are LNHDA and SQIVND (reference sequence). J was trimmed by 3 bases and V by 7 bases; bases with no gene match: 9. This CDR3 is built from 14 residues. CDR3 nucleotides: TGTGCCAGTAAACGGGCGGGAGAAAGCTACGAGCAGTACTTC. It is translated as CASKRAGESYEQYF.

J is TRBJ1-1 and V is TRBV6-5; 7 bases line up with TRBD1. This CDR3 region has 15 residues. In germline, CDR1 is MNHEY, CDR2 SVGAGI. The V segment lost 5 bases and the J segment 0 bases; nucleotides outside the gene matches: 6. CDR3 region: CASSPPTGMNTEAFF. The CDR3, as DNA: TGTGCCAGCAGTCCCCCGACAGGGATGAACACTGAAGCTTTCTTT.

The CDR3 bases are TGTGCCAGCAGCGCTGGGACAGGGGGTTTAGGTGGCTACACCTTC. Protein: CASSAGTGGLGGYTF. This chain joins TRBV7-9 and TRBJ1-2; 11 bases map to TRBD1. Germline V gives CDR1 SEHNR, CDR2 FQNEAQ (reference sequence). The CDR3 length is 15 residues. Germline trimming cut 5 bases from V and 7 bases from J; bases unmatched to any gene: 9.

The chain has TRBV5-1 and TRBJ2-3; 7 positions match TRBD1. J gave up 12 bases and V 2 bases, and 3 bases lay outside the gene matches. Germline V gene lookup returns CDR1 SGHRS and CDR2 YFSETQ. This CDR3 region has 11 residues. The DNA of the CDR3 is TGCGCCAGCAGCTTTGACAGGGTTCAGTATTTT. Translation gives CASSFDRVQYF.